These 24 T cell receptor beta chains were sequenced from one sample in a study of blood T cell repertoires in COVID-19. Generated by immunoSEQ multiplex PCR, the TCRdb table keeps only in-frame clones and is missing some. This repertoire shows 100,000 to 150,000 clones, 85% to 90% found once; its top ten account for roughly 7.6%. Sequencing was done on a sample of peripheral blood. The receptors shown here come from a man in his fifties with acute or convalescent COVID-19.

V and J are TRBV10-2 and TRBJ1-5; TRBD1 aligns across 7 bases. In germline, CDR1 is WSHSY, CDR2 SAAADI. The J segment lost 9 bases and the V segment lost 2 bases, leaving 7 bases of the junction unmatched. The CDR3 runs 14 residues. The CDR3 spells CASSEGDRESPQHF. The CDR3 DNA is TGCGCCAGCAGTGAGGGTGACAGGGAATCGCCCCAGCATTTT.

The chain joins TRBV19 to TRBJ2-7; the D gene is possibly TRBD2 (5 bases). CDR1 is LNHDA, CDR2 SQIVND, per germline (reference sequence). The length of the CDR3 is 15 residues. V shed 5 bases and J shed 0 bases, with 14 bases lying between them. The CDR3 loop is CASSEAASGSYEQYF. The CDR3 DNA sequence: TGTGCCAGTAGTGAAGCGGCTTCCGGCTCCTACGAGCAGTACTTC.

The rearrangement joins TRBV6-2 or TRBV6-3 to TRBJ2-3; 8 positions match TRBD1. The trim removed 4 bases at V and 4 bases at J, leaving 4 bases unmatched. Germline V gene sequence: CDR1 MNHEY, CDR2 SVGEGT. The CDR3 has 14 amino acids. CDR3 coding DNA: TGTGCCAGCAGTTCTGGACAGGGCGCAGATACGCAGTATTTT. Its translation: CASSSGQGADTQYF.

The chain links TRBV12-3 or TRBV12-4 to TRBJ1-4; D unclear. The CDR3 runs to 11 residues. Trimming removed 3 bases from V and 7 bases from J, with 3 bases in between. Written as DNA, the CDR3 is TGTGCCAGCAGTTTTCTTGAAAAACTGTTTTTT. Translated, it gives CASSFLEKLFF.

V usage is TRBV20-1 and J usage is TRBJ2-7; 7 nucleotides agree with TRBD1. After removal of 4 bases from V and 5 bases from J, the junction contained 2 bases not matched to a gene. This CDR3 contains 11 residues. From germline, CDR1 is DFQATT and CDR2 SNEGSKA (reference sequence). As DNA, the CDR3 is TGCAGTGCTAACAGGGGACACGAGCAGTACTTC. Its translation is CSANRGHEQYF.

Note on this clone: The junction differs from germline at one of its ends, possibly a read error. The rearrangement uses TRBV19 and TRBJ2-3, with D possibly TRBD2 on 5 matching bases. The CDR3 contains 14 residues. Germline CDR1 LNHDA, CDR2 SQIVND (reference sequence). DNA for the CDR3: TGTGTCAGTAGTCTTCAACTAGGTTCAGATACGCAGTATTTT. This gives the protein CVSSLQLGSDTQYF.

The chain is built from TRBV27 and TRBJ2-7; 11 bases fit TRBD2. Germline loops: CDR1 MNHEY, CDR2 SMNVEV (reference sequence). The CDR3 contains 13 residues. V dropped 8 bases and J dropped 4; count of bases not matched to a gene: 4. The CDR3 DNA sequence: TGTGCCAGCGGACGGACTAGCGGGTACGAGCAGTACTTC. This sequence encodes CASGRTSGYEQYF.

The chain employs TRBV5-1 and TRBJ1-4; D unresolved. The CDR3 loop spans 14 amino acids. V dropped 4 bases and J dropped 3 bases, with 10 bases sitting between them. Germline CDR1 reads SGHRS; CDR2 reads YFSETQ. In DNA, the CDR3 is TGCGCCAGCAGCCCGACGGACTCTAATGAAAAACTGTTTTTT. The encoded protein is CASSPTDSNEKLFF.

In this sample, this clone turned up a few times. V usage is TRBV5-1 and J usage is TRBJ1-2; TRBD1 is a possible D gene (6 bases). Germline V gene lookup returns CDR1 SGHRS and CDR2 YFSETQ. The CDR3 extends over 16 amino acids. Trimming removed 0 bases at V and 1 base at J, with 13 bases between. CDR3 DNA sequence: TGCGCCAGCAGCTTGGACAACAGGGTCGATAACTATGGCTACACCTTC. Amino acids: CASSLDNRVDNYGYTF.

This clone was recorded once. The chain couples TRBV30 to TRBJ2-1, with 8 bases fitting TRBD2. Per the germline V gene, CDR1 is GTSNPN and CDR2 is SVGIG (reference sequence). The CDR3 sequence is 14 residues long. V shed 0 bases, J shed 12 bases, and the junction held 10 bases outside the gene matches. In DNA form, the CDR3 reads TGTGCCTGGAGTGTTATTGCGGGAGGTCCCCCGCAGTTCTTC. It is translated as CAWSVIAGGPPQFF.

The V call is TRBV5-5, the J call TRBJ2-6; 11 nucleotides align to TRBD1. The CDR3 has 18 amino acids. The junction had 8 bases not matched to a gene; V was cut back by 3 bases and J by 3 bases. The germline V gene encodes CDR1 SGHKS and CDR2 YYEKEE (reference sequence). This chain's CDR3 is CASSSYGQGAFGANVLTF. CDR3 nucleotides: TGTGCCAGCAGCTCTTACGGACAGGGGGCATTTGGGGCCAACGTCCTGACTTTC. Full variable domain (outside the CDR3, taken from reference TRBV5-5 and TRBJ2-6): DAGVTQSPTHLIKTRGQQVTLRCSPISGHKSVSWYQQVLGQGPQFIFQYYEKEERGRGNFPDRFSARQFPNYSSELNVNALLLGDSALYLCASSSYGQGAFGANVLTFGAGSRLTVL.

CDR3 DNA sequence: TGTGCCAGCAGTTTCCAGGGTCCCTACGAGCAGTACTTC. Translation gives CASSFQGPYEQYF. V and J are TRBV27 and TRBJ2-7; D is perhaps TRBD1 (5 bases). With 3 bases removed from V and 2 bases from J, the gap between germline ends came to 8 bases. This CDR3 region has 13 residues. Germline V gene sequence: CDR1 MNHEY, CDR2 SMNVEV (reference sequence).

The chain couples TRBV19 to TRBJ1-5; perhaps TRBD1 as D (5 bases). Germline CDR1 LNHDA, CDR2 SQIVND (reference sequence). V was pared by 6 bases and J by 1 base, with 13 bases between. The CDR3 spans 15 residues. The CDR3 here is CASRAGGSSNQPQHF. The CDR3 DNA sequence: TGTGCCAGTAGGGCGGGGGGGTCGAGCAATCAGCCCCAGCATTTT.

The chain recombines TRBV24-1 with TRBJ2-2; 10 bases match TRBD1. Trimming at V came to 0 bases and at J to 5 bases, leaving 5 bases not matched to a gene. CDR1 is KGHDR, CDR2 SFDVKD, per germline. The CDR3 sequence is 17 residues long. This CDR3 is CATSDLWTGGGTGELFF. The CDR3 region has the DNA TGTGCCACCAGTGATTTGTGGACAGGGGGAGGAACCGGGGAGCTGTTTTTT.

The chain employs TRBV10-3 and TRBJ1-6; perhaps TRBD1 as D (5 bases). The germline CDR1 and CDR2 sequences are ENHRY and SYGVKD. Trimming cost V 6 bases and J 10 bases, with 10 bases left between them. The CDR3 runs to 12 residues. CDR3 coding DNA: TGTGCCATCAGCGGGGGGAGCTCACCCCTCCACTTT. It encodes CAISGGSSPLHF.

The chain couples TRBV18 to TRBJ1-2, with 10 bases lining up with TRBD1. This CDR3 is built from 14 residues. Germline CDR1 is KGHSH and CDR2 is LQKENI. V trimming: 6 bases; J trimming: 2 bases; junction bases outside the gene matches: 3. The DNA for the CDR3 is TGTGCCAGCTCCCAGGACAGGGGGAACTATGGCTACACCTTC. Protein: CASSQDRGNYGYTF.

This clone is a singleton in its sample. V usage is TRBV30 and J usage is TRBJ1-1; TRBD1 matches at 7 bases. The CDR3 totals 14 residues. The trim removed 5 bases at V and 7 bases at J, leaving 13 bases unmatched. The germline gives CDR1 GTSNPN, CDR2 SVGIG (reference sequence). The DNA for the CDR3 is TGTGCCTGGGGCTTTCTCCGGGACAGAAGTGAAGCTTTCTTT. Translating gives CAWGFLRDRSEAFF. Full variable domain (outside the CDR3, taken from reference TRBV30 and TRBJ1-1): SQTIHQWPATLVQPVGSPLSLECTVEGTSNPNLYWYRQAAGRGLQLLFYSVGIGQISSEVPQNLSASRPQDRQFILSSKKLLLSDSGFYLCAWGFLRDRSEAFFGQGTRLTVV.

The chain combines TRBV2 with TRBJ2-7; 12 bases line up with TRBD1. Trimming at V came to 6 bases and at J to 0 bases, leaving 21 bases not matched to a gene. This CDR3 comprises 21 residues. The germline gives CDR1 SNHLY, CDR2 FYNNEI. The CDR3 region is CASRQSPGTGGNSGNSYEQYF. The CDR3, as DNA: TGTGCCAGCAGACAGAGCCCCGGGACAGGGGGCAATTCGGGAAACTCCTACGAGCAGTACTTC. The complete variable domain, with remaining parts taken from reference TRBV2 and TRBJ2-7, reads EPEVTQTPSHQVTQMGQEVILRCVPISNHLYFYWYRQILGQKVEFLVSFYNNEISEKSEIFDDQFSVERPDGSNFTLKIRSTKLEDSAMYFCASRQSPGTGGNSGNSYEQYFGPGTRLTVT.

V and J are TRBV20-1 and TRBJ1-2, with D possibly matching TRBD1 (6 bases). CDR3 size: 10 residues. Trimming cost V 3 bases and J 7 bases, with 6 bases left between them. The germline V gene encodes CDR1 DFQATT and CDR2 SNEGSKA (reference sequence). The CDR3 DNA follows: TGCAGTGCTAGGGGGGCTGGCTACACCTTC. Its translation: CSARGAGYTF.

In this sample, this clone turned up once. V gene TRBV30 combines with J gene TRBJ1-5; D unresolved. The germline V gene has CDR1 GTSNPN and CDR2 SVGIG (reference sequence). The ends were cut back, 0 bases at V and 5 bases at J, with 17 bases in the middle. CDR3 length equals 16 residues. Here the CDR3 reads CAWSVRALGVDQPQHF. The CDR3 DNA sequence: TGTGCCTGGAGTGTAAGGGCTTTGGGAGTAGATCAGCCCCAGCATTTT.

The V call is TRBV4-2, the J call TRBJ1-3; D remains unclear. This CDR3 contains 13 residues. Germline assignment: CDR1 LGHNA and CDR2 YNFKEQ. Trimming removed 2 bases at V and 4 bases at J, with 6 bases between. The CDR3 nucleotides read TGTGCCAGCAGCCAATCCCCGGGAAACACCATATATTTT. This codes for CASSQSPGNTIYF.

The chain has TRBV10-3 and TRBJ2-7, with 7 bases aligning to TRBD2. This CDR3 is 14 amino acids long. CDR1 and CDR2 (germline): ENHRY, SYGVKD. V lost 8 bases to trimming and J lost 3 bases; unmatched junction nucleotides: 10. The chain's CDR3 is CAISPGLSIYEQYF. In DNA form, the CDR3 reads TGTGCCATCTCTCCGGGACTATCAATCTACGAGCAGTACTTC.

The chain has TRBV6-6 and TRBJ2-7; 8 bases match TRBD2. The CDR3 has 13 residues. V dropped 2 bases and J dropped 4; count of bases not matched to a gene: 1. Germline V gives CDR1 MNHNY, CDR2 SVGAGI (reference sequence). CDR3 sequence reads: CASSYERGYEQYF. The CDR3 DNA reads TGTGCCAGCAGTTACGAGCGGGGGTACGAGCAGTACTTC.

Points on this clone: Mismatch with germline at one junction end may stem from a read error. J is TRBJ2-7 and V is TRBV19, with 8 bases fitting TRBD2. This CDR3 is 17 amino acids long. Germline V gene data show CDR1 as LNHDA and CDR2 as SQIVND (reference sequence). CDR3 sequence: CASSSGTTSEIPYEQYF. The CDR3 nucleotides are TGTGCCAGCAGTAGCGGGACTACCTCAGAAATTCCTTACGAGCAGTACTTC.